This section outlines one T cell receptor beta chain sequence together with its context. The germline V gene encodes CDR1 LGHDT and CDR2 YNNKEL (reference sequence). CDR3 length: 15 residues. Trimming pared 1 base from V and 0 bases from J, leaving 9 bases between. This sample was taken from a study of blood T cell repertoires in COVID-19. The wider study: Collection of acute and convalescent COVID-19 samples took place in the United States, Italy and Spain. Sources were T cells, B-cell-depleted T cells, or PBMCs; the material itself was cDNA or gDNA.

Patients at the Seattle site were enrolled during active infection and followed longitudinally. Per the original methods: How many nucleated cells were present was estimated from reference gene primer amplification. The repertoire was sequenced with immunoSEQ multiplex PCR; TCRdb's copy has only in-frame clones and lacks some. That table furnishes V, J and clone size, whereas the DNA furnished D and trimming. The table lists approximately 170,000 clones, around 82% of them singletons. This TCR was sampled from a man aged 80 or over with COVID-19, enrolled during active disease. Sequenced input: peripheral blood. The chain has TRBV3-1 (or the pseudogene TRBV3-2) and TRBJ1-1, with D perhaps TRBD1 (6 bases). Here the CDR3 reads CASSQGDTLNTEAFF. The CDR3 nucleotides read TGTGCCAGCAGCCAAGGGGACACTTTGAACACTGAAGCTTTCTTT.